One sample yielded the 8 T cell receptor beta chains listed below, sequenced in a study of blood T cell repertoires in COVID-19. Generated by immunoSEQ multiplex PCR, the TCRdb table keeps only in-frame clones and is missing some. This table has 200,000 or so clones, over 75% appearing once. The specimen sequenced was PBMCs or T cells enriched from blood (not recorded which). The receptors shown here come from a woman aged 40 to 50 with acute COVID-19.

The V and J genes are TRBV28 and TRBJ2-2; 7 bases agree with TRBD1. Germline CDR1 MDHEN, CDR2 SYDVKM. With V trimmed by 6 bases and J by 3 bases, 7 bases remained unmatched. The CDR3 runs to 15 residues. As DNA, the CDR3 is TGTGCCAGCAGGGGACCCGGGACAGACACCGGGGAGCTGTTTTTT. It is translated as CASRGPGTDTGELFF.

V is TRBV2 and J is TRBJ2-5; D is possibly TRBD2 (6 bases). The V end lost 0 bases, the J end lost 7 bases, and 12 bases lay between the germline ends. Germline loops: CDR1 SNHLY, CDR2 FYNNEI. The CDR3 consists of 14 residues. This CDR3 reads CASSEALGRGTQYF. The CDR3 DNA follows: TGTGCCAGCAGTGAAGCGCTGGGGCGGGGGACCCAGTACTTC.

The chain uses TRBV18 and TRBJ1-2; a possible D gene is TRBD1 (6 bases). Germline lookup yields CDR1 KGHSH and CDR2 LQKENI. The CDR3 has 15 amino acids. V was cut by 0 bases and J by 5 bases, with 13 bases left in between. In DNA form, the CDR3 reads TGTGCCAGCTCACCACCGGCAGGGGTGCAGTATGGCTACACCTTC. Translation: CASSPPAGVQYGYTF. The whole variable domain, remainder taken from reference TRBV18 and TRBJ1-2, is NAGVMQNPRHLVRRRGQEARLRCSPMKGHSHVYWYRQLPEEGLKFMVYLQKENIIDESGMPKERFSAEFPKEGPSILRIQQVVRGDSAAYFCASSPPAGVQYGYTFGSGTRLTVV.

This chain joins TRBV28 and TRBJ2-5, with D possibly matching TRBD1 (5 bases). The CDR3 has 15 residues. Trimming took 3 bases from V and 1 from J, leaving 12 bases between them. The germline V gene has CDR1 MDHEN and CDR2 SYDVKM. CDR3 DNA sequence: TGTGCCAGCAGTTTCGTCCAGGGTCTCCAAGAGACCCAGTACTTC. Its protein is CASSFVQGLQETQYF.

This clone was seen ten or more times. The V gene is TRBV27, the J gene TRBJ2-6; 9 bases are shared with TRBD2. V dropped 8 bases and J dropped 3; count of bases not matched to a gene: 11. The CDR3 totals 17 residues. Germline values: CDR1 MNHEY, CDR2 SMNVEV (reference sequence). The CDR3 DNA reads as TGTGCCAGCTCCCGACTGGGCGGGAGGGATGGGGCCAACGTCCTGACTTTC. Its protein product is CASSRLGGRDGANVLTF. The full variable domain, its missing parts supplied by reference TRBV27 and TRBJ2-6, is EAQVTQNPRYLITVTGKKLTVTCSQNMNHEYMSWYRQDPGLGLRQIYYSMNVEVTDKGDVPEGYKVSRKEKRNFPLILESPSPNQTSLYFCASSRLGGRDGANVLTFGAGSRLTVL.

The rearrangement joins TRBV10-3 to TRBJ1-6; D is unresolved. This CDR3 contains 14 residues. CDR1 ENHRY and CDR2 SYGVKD come from the germline V gene. Trimming took off 6 bases at V and 4 bases at J, with 10 bases between the two ends. For the CDR3, the DNA is TGTGCCATCAGCCTGACTGAATATAATTCACCCCTCCACTTT. Translating gives CAISLTEYNSPLHF.

The chain employs TRBV28 and TRBJ1-2; 8 bases fit TRBD1. V shed 6 bases and J 8 bases; nucleotides not matched to a gene: 8. Germline V CDR1 and CDR2: MDHEN, SYDVKM. This CDR3 spans 13 amino acids. The CDR3 protein is CASSRNTGGGYTF. CDR3 coding DNA: TGTGCCAGCAGCAGAAACACAGGGGGAGGCTACACCTTC.

V is TRBV28 and J is TRBJ1-1; D possibly corresponds to TRBD1 (5 bases). The CDR3 has 12 amino acids. CDR1 and CDR2 (germline): MDHEN, SYDVKM. In DNA, the CDR3 is TGTTACCACGGGGGAATGAACACTGAAGCTTTCTTT. It translates to CYHGGMNTEAFF.